This is a list of T cell receptor beta chains from one sample in a study of control samples from healthy donors and cancer patients. The assay was immunoSEQ multiplex PCR, and TCRdb's table has in-frame clones only and misses some. The table shows approximately 140,000 clones, with 93% occurring only once. Sequencing was done on a sample of blood. These receptor sequences come from a young man in good health. Each CDR3 is given without its conserved first and last residue.

>TRBJ1-1|TRBV7-2|12
ASSFLSGNTEAF
>TRBJ2-3|TRBV3-1/TRBV3-2|15
ASSQDYRLADPDTQY
>TRBJ1-2|TRBV5-1|13
ASSLETGGNYGYT
>TRBJ2-3|TRBV7-3|14
ASSFRPGQSTDTQY
>TRBJ2-1|TRBV4-3|15
ASSQEYEREVNNEQF
>TRBJ2-7|TRBV7-9|9
ASSLAGEQY
>TRBJ1-6|TRBV19|11
ASTTERNSPLH
>TRBJ2-7|TRBV7-6|14
ASSPNPLAGPYEQY
>TRBJ1-2|TRBV5-5|12
ASGLRGRNYGYT
>TRBJ2-5|TRBV5-1|13
ASSLEGGESETQY
>TRBJ1-3|TRBV7-9|13
ASSKTGNSGNTIY
>TRBJ1-1|TRBV5-4|10
ASSLGTSNDL
>TRBJ2-7|TRBV10-3|9
AISEGGTDY
>TRBJ2-7|TRBV11-3|15
ASSLYGATGPEGEQY
>TRBJ2-5|TRBV7-2|14
ASSLNPGTSGETQY
>TRBJ2-7|TRBV5-1|10
ASSLGDYEQY
>TRBJ2-7|TRBV27|12
ASSWDRRSYEQY
>TRBJ2-1|TRBV4-1|10
ASSQDRVEQF
>TRBJ1-3|TRBV6-5|11
ASSRQAGNTIY
>TRBJ1-4|TRBV4-3|13
ASSQDQGWDEKLF
>TRBJ1-1|TRBV5-6|13
ASSLWGKADTEAF
>TRBJ2-7|TRBV4-1|14
ASSQGLTSGNYEQY
>TRBJ2-1|TRBV20-1|16
SASVMGSTRALYNEQF
>TRBJ2-7|TRBV7-9|10
ASSLSGFEQY
>TRBJ1-1|TRBV19|11
ASSFHTNTEAF
>TRBJ2-2|TRBV2|15
ASSVQRGGRFAGELF
>TRBJ1-4|TRBV30|12
AWSAGQGNEKLF
>TRBJ2-7|TRBV5-6|12
ASSFGRGGYEQY
>TRBJ1-5|TRBV19|13
ASSWREVGNQPQH
>TRBJ2-7|TRBV9|11
ASSARPVEEQY
>TRBJ1-2|TRBV29-1|11
SVSPTLNYGYT
>TRBJ1-4|TRBV4-2|17
ASSQVIITVGSANEKLF
>TRBJ1-6|TRBV9|12
ASSAGTEYSPLH
>TRBJ1-1|TRBV27|12
ASSPRATNTEAF
>TRBJ2-7|TRBV7-3|13
ASSLVSGSSHEQY
>TRBJ2-3|TRBV5-1|14
ASSLVIVSGTDTQY
>TRBJ2-5|TRBV18|16
ASSPGTSGREVWETQY
>TRBJ1-2|TRBV4-2|12
ASSQDQGVGGYT
>TRBJ1-5|TRBV2|17
ASTRDTGQGAWVGQPQH
>TRBJ2-2|TRBV7-9|13
ASSLVEGTTGELF
>TRBJ2-1|TRBV6-5|10
ASSLGRNEQF
>TRBJ1-1|TRBV5-1|12
ASSPGPMNTEAF
>TRBJ2-2|TRBV5-1|16
ASSPPPWAGANTGELF
>TRBJ1-1|TRBV13|11
ASSLLQGTEAF
>TRBJ1-2|TRBV10-3|12
AISGTGPWYGYT
>TRBJ1-3|TRBV19|11
ASAGWGGNTIY
>TRBJ2-1|TRBV7-7|11
ASSLAESPHLF
>TRBJ2-1|TRBV7-2|16
ASSSLVTGTGIWNEQF
>TRBJ2-7|TRBV6-5|12
ASSSRDSSYEQY
>TRBJ2-7|TRBV5-1|12
ASSPDRQGTEQY
>TRBJ2-3|TRBV5-5|16
ASSLALGTTRNSDTQY
>TRBJ1-1|TRBV2|11
ASSGLPDTEAF
>TRBJ2-3|TRBV19|13
ASSPPSGGAHTQY